This TCR beta chain originates from a study of blood T cell repertoires in COVID-19. Sequenced by immunoSEQ multiplex PCR; TCRdb stores in-frame clones only, minus some. The sample has 120,000 or so clones, about 85% seen once. With 6 bases removed from V and 0 bases from J, the gap between germline ends came to 21 bases. CDR3 length: 17 residues. Germline values: CDR1 SGHKS, CDR2 YYEKEE (reference sequence). Sequencing was done on a sample of peripheral blood. This chain links TRBV5-5 with TRBJ1-1; TRBD1 is a possible D gene (5 bases). The clonotype originates from an elderly woman with acute or convalescent COVID-19. The CDR3 loop is CASKEGSGRNMNTEAFF. The CDR3 DNA reads as TGTGCCAGCAAGGAGGGGTCAGGAAGGAATATGAACACTGAAGCTTTCTTT.